These 16 T cell receptor beta chains were sequenced from one sample in a study of regulatory T cells in long-lasting Graves disease. Both iRepertoire HTBI primers and Arm-PCR of CDR3 regions were used to build the TCR beta libraries. MiXCR was run by TCRdb on the multiplex PCR reads, yielding one entry per CDR3 protein. The sample has 600,000 to 850,000 distinct CDR3 sequences, 25% to 30% seen once. Documented time point: persistent/refractory GD, antithyroid drugs over 5 years with positive TRAb. Scientists built the TCR library using RNA that was extracted from PBMCs. The source was peripheral blood mononuclear cells (PBMCs), collected when the disease was refractory, from a patient treated with antithyroid drugs. The receptors here all came from a female donor with Graves disease.

This clonotype was counted many times. This chain uses TRBV28 with TRBJ1-1; D is perhaps TRBD1 (5 bases). The length of the CDR3 is 17 residues. The ends were cut back, 3 bases at V and 1 base at J, with 18 bases in the middle. The germline CDR1 and CDR2 sequences are MDHEN and SYDVKM. The CDR3 sequence: CASSFYSPRQGNTEAFF. Here the CDR3 DNA reads TGTGCCAGCAGTTTCTATTCCCCGAGGCAGGGGAACACTGAAGCTTTCTTT.

The chain couples TRBV19 to TRBJ1-5, with D unresolved. V shed 0 bases and J shed 5 bases, with 14 bases lying between them. The CDR3 runs to 16 residues. Germline CDR1 and CDR2: LNHDA and SQIVND (reference sequence). CDR3 bases: TGTGCCAGTAGTATAGACCTAATACGATGGGATCAGCCCCAGCATTTT. This encodes CASSIDLIRWDQPQHF.

As to this clonotype: A much larger clonotype is one base distant, so this may be a read error. V and J are TRBV11-2 and TRBJ2-7; D remains ambiguous. CDR3 length: 13 residues. The germline V gene has CDR1 SGHAT and CDR2 FQNNGV. Trimming removed 0 bases at V and 3 bases at J, with 6 bases between. CDR3 region: CASSLDPRYEQYF. The CDR3 DNA reads as TGTGCCAGCAGCTTAGATCCCCGCTACGAGCAGTACTTC.

The chain has TRBV6-1 and TRBJ1-2; unclear D gene. The CDR3 consists of 11 residues. The V and J ends lost 8 bases and 4 bases respectively, with 8 bases between them. Germline V lookup: CDR1 MNHNS, CDR2 SASEGT. CDR3 bases: TGTGCCAGCTGGGGTGGCTATGGCTACACCTTC. Translating gives CASWGGYGYTF.

This clonotype was observed a few times. V and J are TRBV3-1 and TRBJ1-1; D remains ambiguous. Germline V gives CDR1 LGHDT, CDR2 YNNKEL (reference sequence). V shed 0 bases and J shed 1 base, with 12 bases lying between them. The CDR3 runs 16 residues. This CDR3 is CASSQDFGVQNTEAFF. The CDR3 DNA reads as TGTGCCAGCAGCCAAGATTTTGGGGTTCAGAACACTGAAGCTTTCTTT. The full variable domain, completed using reference TRBV3-1 and TRBJ1-1, is DTAVSQTPKYLVTQMGNDKSIKCEQNLGHDTMYWYKQDSKKFLKIMFSYNNKELIINETVPNRFSPKSPDKAHLNLHINSLELGDSAVYFCASSQDFGVQNTEAFFGQGTRLTVV.

This clonotype was recorded at least ten times. This chain connects TRBV3-1 to TRBJ1-6; D remains unclear. Deletions cut 3 bases from V and 10 bases from J, with 13 bases between. The CDR3 is made up of 14 amino acids. In germline, CDR1 is LGHDT, CDR2 YNNKEL (reference sequence). The CDR3 is CASSHGRPRSPLHF. The CDR3 DNA reads as TGTGCCAGCAGCCACGGACGGCCGCGGTCACCCCTCCACTTT.

This clonotype was seen just once. The chain couples TRBV18 to TRBJ2-7, with D unresolved. The germline V and J ends were trimmed by 0 bases and 11 bases, with 11 bases remaining between them. CDR1 and CDR2 from the germline V gene are KGHSH and LQKENI. The CDR3 totals 12 residues. CDR3 region: CASSPPRPAEYF. CDR3 sequence (DNA): TGTGCCAGCTCACCACCTCGGCCCGCGGAGTACTTC.

The chain combines TRBV7-2 with TRBJ2-7, with D unclear. The CDR3 spans 12 residues. Trimming cost V 3 bases and J 6 bases, with 9 bases left between them. In germline, CDR1 is SGHTA, CDR2 FQGNSA. CDR3 in DNA: TGTGCCAGCAGCTTGATCCCCCCCGAGCAGTACTTC. Protein sequence: CASSLIPPEQYF.

This clonotype came up a few times. The J gene is TRBJ1-4, the V gene TRBV3-1; TRBD1 matches at 7 bases. Germline V gene lookup returns CDR1 LGHDT and CDR2 YNNKEL (reference sequence). J was trimmed by 6 bases and V by 8 bases; bases with no gene match: 9. This CDR3 region has 14 residues. CDR3 nucleotides: TGTGCCAGCGAGAACAGGGGAGGTTATGAAAAACTGTTTTTT. Its translation: CASENRGGYEKLFF.

The CDR3 loop is CASTLRGQHTEAFF. Here the CDR3 DNA reads TGTGCCAGCACCCTGAGGGGCCAGCACACTGAAGCTTTCTTT. This chain joins TRBV28 and TRBJ1-1; D is possibly TRBD1 (5 bases). CDR1 is MDHEN and CDR2 is SYDVKM in the germline V gene. Trimming cost V 7 bases and J 3 bases, with 15 bases left between them. This CDR3 has 14 residues.

This chain uses TRBV9 with TRBJ1-2; D gene unclear. Deletions cut 4 bases from V and 0 bases from J, with 7 bases between. The CDR3 is made up of 13 amino acids. CDR1 is SGDLS, CDR2 YYNGEE, per germline. CDR3 residues: CASSIMTNYGYTF. CDR3 in DNA: TGTGCCAGCAGCATAATGACTAACTATGGCTACACCTTC. The whole variable domain, filled in from reference TRBV9 and TRBJ1-2, reads DSGVTQTPKHLITATGQRVTLRCSPRSGDLSVYWYQQSLDQGLQFLIQYYNGEERAKGNILERFSAQQFPDLHSELNLSSLELGDSALYFCASSIMTNYGYTFGSGTRLTVV.

Only one count was recorded for this clonotype. The rearrangement links TRBV6-1 to TRBJ2-5; tentatively, D is TRBD2 (6 bases). TRBJ2-7 matches the DNA end more closely, so the J call is doubtful. From germline, CDR1 is MNHNS and CDR2 SASEGT. This CDR3 has 12 residues. CDR3 DNA sequence: TGTGCCAGCAGGGCGGGACCGCGCGAGCAGTACTTC. Residues: CASRAGPREQYF.

The J gene is TRBJ1-5, the V gene TRBV5-5; no clear D. The V end lost 4 bases, the J end lost 5 bases, and 13 bases lay between the germline ends. This CDR3 region has 14 residues. Germline CDR1 reads SGHKS; CDR2 reads YYEKEE (reference sequence). The DNA of the CDR3 is TGTGCCAGCAGCCACGTTCGCACCGATCAGCCCCAGCATTTT. Encoded protein: CASSHVRTDQPQHF.

This clonotype was recorded only once. The gene calls are TRBV19 and TRBJ2-7, with TRBD2 identical over 8 bases. The CDR3 has 15 amino acids. V shed 3 bases, J shed 1 base, and the junction held 5 bases outside the gene matches. Germline CDR1 is LNHDA and CDR2 is SQIVND (reference sequence). CDR3 protein: CASSITREGSYEQYF. CDR3 DNA sequence: TGTGCCAGTAGTATCACTCGGGAGGGATCCTACGAGCAGTACTTC.

This clonotype was seen only a few times. V is TRBV10-3 and J is TRBJ2-2; D remains ambiguous. The CDR3 is 15 residues long. In germline, CDR1 is ENHRY, CDR2 SYGVKD. V was shortened by 0 bases and J by 5 bases, with 10 bases between the two germline ends. The CDR3 coding sequence is TGTGCCATCAGTGAGTCGGGCCGGCGGACCGGGGAGCTGTTTTTT. It codes for CAISESGRRTGELFF.

V usage is TRBV30 and J usage is TRBJ2-2; D call uncertain. Trimming removed 2 bases at V and 3 bases at J, with 10 bases between. The CDR3 is 14 residues long. CDR1 and CDR2 from the germline V gene are GTSNPN and SVGIG (reference sequence). The CDR3 reads CAWSPRPDTGELFF. The DNA for the CDR3 is TGTGCCTGGAGTCCTAGACCCGACACCGGGGAGCTGTTTTTT. The full variable domain, its missing parts supplied by reference TRBV30 and TRBJ2-2, is SQTIHQWPATLVQPVGSPLSLECTVEGTSNPNLYWYRQAAGRGLQLLFYSVGIGQISSEVPQNLSASRPQDRQFILSSKKLLLSDSGFYLCAWSPRPDTGELFFGEGSRLTVL.